The source of this T cell receptor (beta chain) is a study of shared clonotypes between healthy human individuals. Every subset's genomic DNA went evenly onto several immunoSEQ plates. Profiling relied on immunoSEQ multiplex PCR, and the TCRdb table lists in-frame clones only, not all of them. The sample lists 190,000 or so clones, approximately 92% occurring once. This CDR3 has 12 amino acids. V trimming: 5 bases; J trimming: 4 bases; junction bases outside the gene matches: 4. Germline assignment: CDR1 GTSNPN and CDR2 SVGIG (reference sequence). Sequences were obtained from naive CD4+ T cells sorted from blood. Sample subset: CD45RA+ positively selected. The TCR sequence derives from a woman in her twenties or thirties in good health. The V call is TRBV30, the J call TRBJ2-5, with 7 bases lining up with TRBD2. The CDR3 DNA is TGTGCCTGGGCCGGGACTACAGAGACCCAGTACTTC. Its protein is CAWAGTTETQYF.